This T cell receptor beta chain appears in the sequencing data of a study of T cells of healthy individuals. TCRdb passed the 5' RACE reads through MiXCR, listing each CDR3 protein once. Of about 41,000 distinct CDR3 sequences listed, 3.5% to 5.5% were seen once; the top ten hold 9% to 10%. This clonotype was counted many times. Trimming pared 5 bases from V and 11 bases from J, leaving 14 bases between. Germline V lookup: CDR1 MNHEY, CDR2 SVGAGI. This CDR3 contains 12 residues. The rearrangement joins TRBV6-5 to TRBJ2-3; D not certain. This receptor was identified in a human donor in good health. The CDR3 region is CASSGRFNEQYF. The CDR3 DNA sequence: TGTGCCAGCAGTGGCCGATTCAACGAGCAGTATTTT.